Sequencing of this T cell receptor beta chain was carried out in a study of CD8 T cells in Susac syndrome. RNA amounts of about 0.5 to 1 ug underwent reverse transcription with random hexamers. Each CDR3 protein gets one entry after TCRdb re-called the immunoSEQ multiplex PCR reads with MiXCR. The table records about 160,000 distinct CDR3 sequences, roughly 94% of them present only once. The CDR3 covers 14 residues. CDR1 is ENHRY and CDR2 is SYGVKD in the germline V gene. The J segment lost 6 bases and the V segment lost 5 bases, leaving 9 bases of the junction unmatched. Through negative isolation, CD4+ and CD8+ T cells were obtained, while TEMRA cells were enriched using FACS.

This chain links TRBV10-3 with TRBJ2-7, with 8 bases aligning to TRBD1. The material sequenced was CD4+ T cells from PBMCs. The sequence derives from a human donor in good health. Here the CDR3 reads CAISNDRGMSEQYF. In DNA, the CDR3 is TGTGCCATCAGTAACGACAGGGGAATGAGCGAGCAGTACTTC.